These 12 T cell receptor beta chains came from one sample sequenced in a study of cytomegalovirus exposure and HLA in healthy donors. The repertoire was sequenced with immunoSEQ multiplex PCR; TCRdb's copy has only in-frame clones and lacks some. The sample yields under 200,000 clones, roughly 89% seen once. What was sequenced was PBMCs. These receptor sequences come from a woman younger than 30 in good health and CMV-seropositive.

The CDR3: CASSPPFVGVAGTEAFF. CDR3 DNA sequence: TGTGCCAGCAGTCCGCCCTTCGTTGGAGTGGCAGGGACTGAAGCTTTCTTT. J is TRBJ1-1 and V is TRBV27; D might be TRBD1 (5 bases). There are 17 residues in the CDR3. The ends were cut back, 5 bases at V and 5 bases at J, with 24 bases in the middle. CDR1 is MNHEY and CDR2 is SMNVEV in the germline V gene (reference sequence).

CDR3 sequence (DNA): TGTGCCAGCAACCCCATCGGGGGGACAAGCTCCTACAATGAGCAGTTCTTC. Residues: CASNPIGGTSSYNEQFF. The chain couples TRBV25-1 to TRBJ2-1; tentatively, D is TRBD2 (7 bases). CDR1 MGHDK and CDR2 SYGVNS come from the germline V gene. Trimming removed 7 bases from V and 0 bases from J, with 19 bases in between. The length of the CDR3 is 17 residues.

The chain recombines TRBV6-5 with TRBJ1-2; 8 positions agree with TRBD1. V was clipped by 6 bases and J by 4 bases; unmatched bases: 4. Per germline, CDR1 MNHEY and CDR2 SVGAGI. The CDR3 covers 13 residues. The CDR3 DNA reads as TGTGCCAGCAGCCAGGGACAGGCCTATGGCTACACCTTC. Encoded protein: CASSQGQAYGYTF.

The chain links TRBV7-8 to TRBJ2-1; 10 bases are a match to TRBD2. Unmatched junction bases numbered 2, after V lost 1 base and J lost 5 bases. CDR1 is SGHVS and CDR2 is FQNEAQ in the germline V gene. The CDR3 loop spans 15 amino acids. CDR3 amino acids: CASSLEGTSDNEQFF. The DNA for the CDR3 is TGTGCCAGCAGCTTAGAAGGGACTAGCGACAATGAGCAGTTCTTC.

This chain connects TRBV19 to TRBJ2-5; TRBD2 matches 10 bases. Germline CDR1 and CDR2: LNHDA and SQIVND (reference sequence). V lost 3 bases, J lost 5 bases, and 3 bases stayed unmatched. This CDR3 region has 14 residues. The CDR3 reads CASSISSGSETQYF. The CDR3 DNA sequence: TGTGCCAGTAGTATTTCTAGCGGGAGTGAGACCCAGTACTTC.

The chain joins TRBV10-3 to TRBJ1-3; no firm D call. CDR1 is ENHRY, CDR2 SYGVKD, per germline. V lost 7 bases and J 3 bases, leaving 25 bases between the germline ends. This CDR3 comprises 18 residues. The CDR3: CAITLSPPWAAHGNTIYF. Here the CDR3 DNA reads TGTGCCATCACCCTTTCCCCCCCGTGGGCAGCTCATGGAAACACCATATATTTT.

This clone was observed once. The genes are TRBV4-1 and TRBJ2-5, with 8 bases aligning to TRBD1. This CDR3 contains 17 residues. Per germline, CDR1 MGHRA and CDR2 YSYEKL. V shed 6 bases and J 5 bases; nucleotides not matched to a gene: 17. The CDR3 here is CASRHNRGQERGETQYF. CDR3 bases: TGCGCCAGCAGACACAATCGGGGACAGGAGAGAGGGGAGACCCAGTACTTC.

This clone was recorded only once. This chain connects TRBV7-8 to TRBJ2-5, with 12 bases matching TRBD2. The J segment lost 5 bases and the V segment lost 5 bases, leaving 6 bases of the junction unmatched. The CDR3 contains 15 residues. CDR1 and CDR2 from the germline V gene are SGHVS and FQNEAQ. CDR3 DNA: TGTGCCAGCAGCAAAAGGACTAGCGGGATTGAGACCCAGTACTTC. This codes for CASSKRTSGIETQYF.

J is TRBJ1-2 and V is TRBV5-1, with D possibly TRBD1 on 6 matching bases. CDR1 is SGHRS, CDR2 YFSETQ, per germline. This CDR3 is 15 amino acids long. Between the trimmed V and J ends, which lost 4 bases and 7 bases, there was a span of 20 bases. CDR3 DNA: TGCGCCAGCAGCGAGGACAGCCTGCCGAGGGTTGGCTACACCTTC. This translates into CASSEDSLPRVGYTF.

This clone was seen once. The V and J genes are TRBV9 and TRBJ2-7, with D perhaps matching TRBD1 (5 bases). The CDR3 totals 15 residues. Germline values: CDR1 SGDLS, CDR2 YYNGEE. The germline V and J ends were trimmed by 0 bases and 2 bases, with 12 bases remaining between them. The CDR3, as DNA: TGTGCCAGCAGCGTAGGGGTACAGGCCACCTACGAGCAGTACTTC. Translation: CASSVGVQATYEQYF.

The rearrangement uses TRBV6-5 and TRBJ1-1; 7 positions agree with TRBD1. Germline V gene lookup returns CDR1 MNHEY and CDR2 SVGAGI. This CDR3 is built from 14 residues. V lost 6 bases and J lost 0; bases outside the gene matches: 4. The CDR3 DNA is TGTGCCAGCAGCCGCGGGACAGTGAACACTGAAGCTTTCTTT. Translated, it gives CASSRGTVNTEAFF.

V is TRBV5-1 and J is TRBJ2-1; TRBD1 matches at 10 bases. This CDR3 spans 14 amino acids. Per germline, CDR1 SGHRS and CDR2 YFSETQ. V trimming: 4 bases; J trimming: 8 bases; junction bases outside the gene matches: 6. CDR3 nucleotides: TGCGCCAGCAGCCTCGACAGGGGGCGTTATGAGCAGTTCTTC. Translated, it gives CASSLDRGRYEQFF. Using reference TRBV5-1 and TRBJ2-1 for the parts outside the CDR3, the full variable domain is KAGVTQTPRYLIKTRGQQVTLSCSPISGHRSVSWYQQTPGQGLQFLFEYFSETQRNKGNFPGRFSGRQFSNSRSEMNVSTLELGDSALYLCASSLDRGRYEQFFGPGTRLTVL.